Listed below are T cell receptor beta chains from one sample, sequenced in a study of shared clonotypes between healthy human individuals. Clones were read by immunoSEQ multiplex PCR, and TCRdb kept only the in-frame ones, dropping some. Of around 350,000 clones listed, roughly 70% are singletons. Sequencing was performed on memory CD4+ T cells sorted from blood. The receptors originated from a man between 25 and 39 years old in good health. CDR3s include the opening cysteine and the closing phenylalanine or tryptophan. Fields, in order: V gene, J gene, CDR3 length, D gene, clone size, CDR3 protein, CDR3 DNA. D genes are given only for firm matches. The size of a clone is reported for some rows only, either as once, few or many, or as a class for expanded clones.

>TRBV30|TRBJ1-2|16|-|few
CAWSVLGGLANYGYTF
TGTGCCTGGAGTGTACTAGGGGGATTAGCTAACTATGGCTACACCTTC
>TRBV27|TRBJ1-2|15|-|-
CASSPRGPVSSGYTF
TGTGCCAGCAGTCCCCGGGGCCCGGTCAGCAGTGGCTACACCTTC
>TRBV6-1|TRBJ2-2|18|-|once
CASSVGDLRAFYTGELFF
TGTGCCAGCAGTGTAGGGGATTTACGGGCCTTTTACACCGGGGAGCTGTTTTTT
>TRBV20-1|TRBJ2-7|11|-|-
CSARGDAIANF
TGCAGTGCTAGGGGAGATGCGATCGCGAACTTC
>TRBV11-2|TRBJ2-6|15|-|-
CASTGPPSGANVLTF
TGTGCCAGCACAGGGCCCCCCTCTGGGGCCAACGTCCTGACTTTC
>TRBV7-6|TRBJ1-2|17|-|-
CASSPQAGINANYGYTF
TGTGCCAGCAGCCCCCAAGCAGGGATCAATGCTAACTATGGCTACACCTTC
>TRBV6-5|TRBJ2-1|14|-|-
CASSYAAADNEQFF
TGTGCCAGCAGTTACGCCGCGGCAGACAATGAGCAGTTCTTC
>TRBV28|TRBJ1-2|11|-|-
CATGQNYGYTF
TGTGCCACCGGACAGAATTATGGCTACACCTTC
>TRBV5-6|TRBJ2-7|13|-|-
CASTLRDHYEQYF
TGTGCCAGCACATTACGCGATCACTACGAGCAGTACTTC
>TRBV2|TRBJ2-7|13|-|-
CASSEIFRYEQYF
TGTGCCAGCAGTGAGATTTTCAGATACGAGCAGTACTTC
>TRBV7-6|TRBJ2-3|18|TRBD2|-
CASSLLSTRLAVTDTQYF
TGTGCCAGCAGCTTATTGTCAACGAGACTAGCGGTCACAGATACGCAGTATTTT
>TRBV6-6|TRBJ2-3|14|TRBD2|-
CATSGGASTDTQYF
TGTGCCACGTCCGGGGGGGCTAGCACAGATACGCAGTATTTT
>TRBV5-4|TRBJ2-6|19|-|-
CASSPPSSGQNSGANVLTF
TGTGCCAGCAGCCCCCCCAGCAGTGGCCAAAACTCTGGGGCCAACGTCCTGACTTTC
>TRBV5-6|TRBJ2-2|15|TRBD1|-
CASNTGGRRTGELFF
TGTGCCAGCAACACAGGGGGACGGCGCACCGGGGAGCTGTTTTTT
>TRBV2|TRBJ2-6|14|-|-
CANVRDSGANVLTF
TGTGCCAACGTCAGGGATTCTGGGGCCAACGTCCTGACTTTC
>TRBV30|TRBJ1-2|12|TRBD1|few
CAWSTGVYGYTF
TGTGCCTGGTCAACAGGGGTCTATGGCTACACCTTC
>TRBV21-1|TRBJ2-2|13|-|-
CASSEERIGELFF
TGTGCCAGCAGTGAAGAAAGGATCGGGGAGCTGTTTTTT
>TRBV6-6|TRBJ1-2|13|-|-
CASSSNGNYGYTF
TGTGCCAGTAGTTCTAACGGCAACTATGGCTACACCTTC
>TRBV10-3|TRBJ1-4|12|-|-
CARRIIGEKLFF
TGTGCCAGGAGGATAATCGGTGAAAAACTGTTTTTT
>TRBV4-1|TRBJ1-2|15|-|-
CASSQDLPGTYGYTF
TGCGCCAGCAGCCAAGATCTACCAGGGACATATGGCTACACCTTC
>TRBV5-1|TRBJ1-1|15|-|few
CASSPSVRVDTEAFF
TGCGCCAGCAGCCCGTCGGTCAGGGTTGACACTGAAGCTTTCTTT
>TRBV18|TRBJ2-3|16|TRBD2|-
CASSRTPSGRTDTQYF
TGTGCCAGCTCACGCACCCCTAGCGGGAGGACAGATACGCAGTATTTT
>TRBV29-1|TRBJ1-2|12|-|-
CSVVPGVDGYTF
TGCAGCGTTGTCCCGGGAGTGGATGGCTACACCTTC
>TRBV5-6|TRBJ2-7|15|-|-
CASSLINGASYEQYF
TGTGCCAGCAGCTTGATTAACGGGGCCTCCTACGAGCAGTACTTC
>TRBV5-1|TRBJ2-2|18|TRBD2|-
CASSLSSRTSGSGGELFF
TGCGCCAGCAGCTTGTCCTCCCGGACTAGCGGGAGTGGCGGGGAGCTGTTTTTT
>TRBV18|TRBJ1-1|13|-|-
CASSPKKGTEAFF
TGTGCCAGCTCACCTAAAAAGGGCACTGAAGCTTTCTTT
>TRBV14|TRBJ2-7|15|TRBD1|-
CASSHPGQGVWEQYF
TGTGCCAGCAGCCATCCGGGACAGGGGGTGTGGGAGCAGTACTTC
>TRBV10-1|TRBJ1-1|13|-|-
CASSAQQGTEAFF
TGCGCCAGCAGTGCCCAACAGGGTACCGAAGCTTTCTTT
>TRBV19|TRBJ1-1|13|-|few
CATKIKRNTEAFF
TGTGCCACAAAGATTAAAAGAAACACTGAAGCTTTCTTT
>TRBV4-3|TRBJ1-1|17|-|-
CASSQDLEGSLNTEAFF
TGCGCCAGCAGCCAAGATTTGGAGGGCAGTTTGAACACTGAAGCTTTCTTT
>TRBV6-1|TRBJ1-1|15|-|many
CASSPIGYNTLYAFF
TGTGCCAGCAGTCCCATCGGGTACAACACCCTTTACGCTTTCTTT
>TRBV7-2|TRBJ1-2|15|TRBD1|-
CASSPGTVLAYGYTF
TGTGCCAGCAGCCCGGGGACAGTCTTGGCGTATGGCTACACCTTC
>TRBV6-4|TRBJ2-2|13|-|-
CASSVEITGELFF
TGTGCCAGCAGTGTTGAGATCACCGGGGAGCTGTTTTTT
>TRBV7-9|TRBJ1-2|13|-|-
CASSLGQFYGYTF
TGTGCCAGCAGCTTAGGACAGTTCTATGGCTACACCTTC
>TRBV4-1|TRBJ2-5|11|-|-
CASSQAETQYF
TGCGCCAGCAGCCAGGCGGAGACCCAGTACTTC
>TRBV10-3|TRBJ1-2|11|-|-
CAIAELDGYTF
TGTGCCATAGCGGAATTGGATGGCTACACCTTC
>TRBV19|TRBJ2-2|14|-|few
CASVRDPSTGELFF
TGTGCCAGCGTCCGGGACCCTAGCACCGGGGAGCTGTTTTTT
>TRBV10-3|TRBJ2-2|16|-|-
CAISESKQVNTGELFF
TGTGCCATCAGTGAGTCGAAACAGGTCAACACCGGGGAGCTGTTTTTT
>TRBV19|TRBJ1-5|14|-|-
CASSDPAQYQPQHF
TGTGCCAGTAGCGATCCGGCGCAGTATCAGCCCCAGCATTTT
>TRBV30|TRBJ2-3|11|TRBD2|few
CAWSGGGSQYF
TGTGCCTGGAGTGGGGGGGGTTCGCAGTATTTT
>TRBV2|TRBJ2-7|16|TRBD2|-
CASRGIGGVPGYEQYF
TGTGCCAGCAGAGGAATCGGGGGGGTGCCGGGCTACGAGCAGTACTTC
>TRBV25-1|TRBJ2-3|13|-|-
CAIQAPVVGTQYF
TGTGCCATCCAGGCACCCGTGGTTGGTACGCAGTATTTT
>TRBV7-6|TRBJ2-5|14|-|-
CASSRQALGETQYF
TGTGCCAGCAGCCGACAGGCTTTGGGGGAGACCCAGTACTTC
>TRBV6-5|TRBJ1-5|15|-|few
CASSYGRYSNQPQHF
TGTGCCAGCAGTTACGGTAGATATAGCAATCAGCCCCAGCATTTT
>TRBV11-2|TRBJ2-6|15|TRBD2|-
CASSTRGAGANVLTF
TGTGCCAGCAGCACTCGGGGGGCTGGGGCCAACGTCCTGACTTTC
>TRBV25-1|TRBJ2-3|15|TRBD1|-
CASSEPSDRADTQYF
TGTGCCAGCAGTGAACCCTCGGACAGGGCAGATACGCAGTATTTT
>TRBV11-2|TRBJ2-1|14|-|many
CASSLGAAYNEQFF
TGTGCCAGCAGCTTAGGGGCGGCATACAATGAGCAGTTCTTC
>TRBV4-1|TRBJ2-3|19|TRBD2|-
CASSQDKGLAGGSTDTQYF
TGCGCCAGCAGCCAAGATAAGGGACTAGCGGGAGGTAGCACAGATACGCAGTATTTT
>TRBV5-1|TRBJ1-5|13|-|-
CASSLQPNQPQHF
TGCGCCAGCAGCTTACAGCCCAATCAGCCCCAGCATTTT
>TRBV2|TRBJ2-5|14|-|-
CASRRGTPGETQYF
TGTGCCAGCAGAAGAGGGACCCCGGGGGAGACCCAGTACTTC
>TRBV12-2|TRBJ2-5|15|-|few
CASQRTVAGGETQYF
TGTGCAAGTCAGCGGACTGTGGCGGGGGGGGAGACCCAGTACTTC